This passage covers 22 T cell receptor beta chains from one sample sequenced in a study of cytomegalovirus exposure and HLA in healthy donors. Researchers ran the PCR with 60 Vbeta and 13 Jbeta primers. Assay used: immunoSEQ multiplex PCR; TCRdb lists only in-frame clones, some missing. The sample lists approximately 220,000 clones, about 80% occurring once. Material: PBMCs. The receptors originated from a man younger than 35 in good health and CMV-seronegative.

The chain combines TRBV21-1 with TRBJ1-3; no DNA check was done on the table's D call, TRBD1. TRBV21-1 is described as a pseudogene. The CDR3 is made up of 17 amino acids. The CDR3, as DNA: TGTGCCAGCACCTCAGGGGGACAGGGGGCCTCGGGAAACACCATATATTTT. This sequence encodes CASTSGGQGASGNTIYF.

This chain connects TRBV6-5 to TRBJ2-1; D not certain. CDR1 and CDR2 (germline): MNHEY, SVGAGI. Trimming removed 4 bases from V and 9 bases from J, with 7 bases in between. There are 11 residues in the CDR3. The CDR3 sequence is CASSSSSEQFF. The CDR3 coding sequence is TGTGCCAGCAGTTCTAGTAGTGAGCAGTTCTTC.

The rearrangement links TRBV28 to TRBJ1-2; unclear D gene. Germline CDR1 and CDR2: MDHEN and SYDVKM. The length of the CDR3 is 11 residues. V lost 11 bases and J lost 8, with 15 bases in between. The CDR3 is CASHAALGYTF. CDR3 nucleotides: TGTGCCTCACACGCGGCCTTGGGCTACACCTTC.

The rearrangement joins TRBV21-1 to TRBJ2-3; the table names TRBD2, a call not compared with the DNA. TRBV21-1 is tagged as a pseudogene. The CDR3 runs 17 residues. CDR3 DNA: TGTGCCAGCAGCAAAGCGCGAGGGTGCTTCTGCACAGATACGCAGTATTTT. Its protein is CASSKARGCFCTDTQYF.

This sequence joins TRBV28 and TRBJ1-2, with D perhaps matching TRBD1 (5 bases). From germline, CDR1 is MDHEN and CDR2 SYDVKM. V lost 5 bases to trimming and J lost 3 bases, with 13 bases between them. CDR3 size: 14 residues. CDR3 protein: CASSPAPGDYGYTF. The CDR3 nucleotides are TGTGCCAGCAGTCCAGCTCCGGGGGACTATGGCTACACCTTC.

This chain joins TRBV19 and TRBJ2-6, with TRBD1 identical over 9 bases. The germline gives CDR1 LNHDA, CDR2 SQIVND (reference sequence). The CDR3 is 18 residues long. The ends lost 1 base at V and 1 base at J; junction bases unmatched: 5. CDR3 protein: CASSIGGTGLSGANVLTF. CDR3 nucleotides: TGTGCCAGTAGTATAGGAGGGACAGGGTTGTCTGGGGCCAACGTCCTGACTTTC.

This clone was found a few times. This rearrangement joins TRBV28 to TRBJ2-7; D not resolved. V was cut by 3 bases and J by 3 bases, with 9 bases left in between. This CDR3 region has 13 residues. Germline CDR1 and CDR2: MDHEN and SYDVKM. CDR3 in DNA: TGTGCCAGCAGTTTCAACGCGTTCTACGAGCAGTACTTC. This translates into CASSFNAFYEQYF.

The chain combines TRBV13 with TRBJ2-7; 11 bases are shared with TRBD2. There are 15 residues in the CDR3. The germline V gene encodes CDR1 PRHDT and CDR2 FYEKMQ (reference sequence). After removal of 5 bases from V and 2 bases from J, the junction contained 5 bases not matched to a gene. The CDR3 loop reads CASSAPGLAAYEQYF. The CDR3 nucleotides read TGTGCCAGCAGCGCTCCGGGACTAGCGGCCTACGAGCAGTACTTC.

The chain uses TRBV7-8 and TRBJ2-3; 7 positions match TRBD2. With 3 bases clipped from V and 0 bases from J, the junction kept 6 bases outside the gene matches. Germline lookup yields CDR1 SGHVS and CDR2 FQNEAQ. The CDR3 consists of 16 residues. The CDR3 nucleotides are TGTGCCAGCAGCTTGTCTCGCGGGAGTAGCACAGATACGCAGTATTTT. Amino acid sequence: CASSLSRGSSTDTQYF.

V and J are TRBV28 and TRBJ1-3; D is unclear. Trimming took 10 bases from V and 4 from J, leaving 17 bases between them. CDR3 size: 14 residues. CDR1 and CDR2 from the germline V gene are MDHEN and SYDVKM. The CDR3 sequence is CATATSAGGNTIYF. CDR3 DNA: TGTGCCACAGCAACGAGTGCGGGAGGAAACACCATATATTTT.

The V and J genes are TRBV28 and TRBJ2-1; D may be TRBD2 (7 bases). V shed 4 bases and J shed 0 bases, with 10 bases lying between them. CDR1 MDHEN and CDR2 SYDVKM come from the germline V gene. The CDR3 extends over 15 amino acids. For the CDR3, the DNA is TGTGCCAGCAGTTGGGGGGGGGCCTCCTACAATGAGCAGTTCTTC. This codes for CASSWGGASYNEQFF.

The table lists this clone with a few counts. V usage is TRBV5-1 and J usage is TRBJ2-5, with D hard to call. Germline V gives CDR1 SGHRS, CDR2 YFSETQ. Trimming stripped 1 base from V and 3 bases from J, with 10 bases between. This CDR3 has 14 amino acids. The CDR3 loop is CASSLLTDKETQYF. CDR3 in DNA: TGCGCCAGCAGCTTGCTTACAGATAAAGAGACCCAGTACTTC.

The gene calls are TRBV5-6 and TRBJ2-7; 8 bases map to TRBD2. This CDR3 has 15 amino acids. Germline trimming cut 4 bases from V and 4 bases from J; bases unmatched to any gene: 10. Germline V gene lookup returns CDR1 SGHDT and CDR2 YYEEEE. The CDR3 nucleotides are TGTGCCAGCAGCCATCGACGGGGGGGGTTTTACGAGCAGTACTTC. It translates to CASSHRRGGFYEQYF.

The chain links TRBV2 to TRBJ1-1; possibly TRBD1 for D (6 bases). Germline V gene sequence: CDR1 SNHLY, CDR2 FYNNEI. V shed 3 bases and J shed 1 base, with 15 bases lying between them. The CDR3 loop spans 16 amino acids. The CDR3 DNA follows: TGTGCCAGCAGTGACCCCAGGGGCCAGGGGAACACTGAAGCTTTCTTT. Its translation: CASSDPRGQGNTEAFF.

V gene TRBV28 combines with J gene TRBJ1-1; D gene ambiguous. CDR3 length: 14 amino acids. Germline V gene data show CDR1 as MDHEN and CDR2 as SYDVKM. The ends were cut back, 3 bases at V and 11 bases at J, with 19 bases in the middle. CDR3 bases: TGTGCCAGCAGTTTGCCCCCGGTGTGGGCGGGGGCTTTCTTT. Encoded protein: CASSLPPVWAGAFF.

The rearrangement uses TRBV5-1 and TRBJ2-3; TRBD2 might be the D (5 bases). V was trimmed by 2 bases and J by 3 bases, leaving 10 bases between them. The CDR3 consists of 14 residues. Germline CDR1 reads SGHRS; CDR2 reads YFSETQ. CDR3 region: CASSFDTRTDTQYF. As DNA, the CDR3 is TGCGCCAGCAGCTTCGATACTAGAACAGATACGCAGTATTTT.

J is TRBJ1-6 and V is TRBV6-5; no reliable D call. Per germline, CDR1 MNHEY and CDR2 SVGAGI. V was pared by 0 bases and J by 9 bases, with 12 bases between. This CDR3 is built from 15 residues. CDR3 sequence reads: CASSYSRMTSSPLHF. For the CDR3, the DNA is TGTGCCAGCAGTTACTCGAGAATGACTAGTTCACCCCTCCACTTT.

This chain connects TRBV14 to TRBJ2-5, with D possibly being TRBD1 (6 bases). From germline, CDR1 is SGHDN and CDR2 FVKESK. This CDR3 comprises 15 residues. V lost 4 bases to trimming and J lost 0 bases, with 12 bases between them. The CDR3 region has the DNA TGTGCCAGCAGCCTCCCACAGGGTAACCAAGAGACCCAGTACTTC. Its translation is CASSLPQGNQETQYF.

The chain carries TRBV10-2 and TRBJ2-7; D possibly corresponds to TRBD1 (5 bases). The germline V gene encodes CDR1 WSHSY and CDR2 SAAADI. The germline V and J ends were trimmed by 4 bases and 2 bases, with 18 bases remaining between them. The CDR3 spans 16 residues. The chain's CDR3 is CASSVVDSIITYEQYF. For the CDR3, the DNA is TGCGCCAGCAGTGTAGTTGACAGTATCATAACCTACGAGCAGTACTTC.

The rearrangement uses TRBV18 and TRBJ1-1; 9 bases map to TRBD1. Germline values: CDR1 KGHSH, CDR2 LQKENI. This CDR3 is built from 13 residues. Unmatched junction bases numbered 6, after V lost 6 bases and J lost 7 bases. The CDR3 region has the DNA TGTGCCAGCTCGACACAGGGGGCGAATGAAGCTTTCTTT. Protein: CASSTQGANEAFF.

The V gene is TRBV19, the J gene TRBJ1-1, with 9 bases fitting TRBD1. Germline CDR1 is LNHDA and CDR2 is SQIVND (reference sequence). CDR3 length: 15 residues. J was trimmed by 4 bases and V by 6 bases; bases with no gene match: 9. The CDR3 reads CASRQSGTGSTEAFF. CDR3 nucleotide sequence: TGTGCCAGTAGGCAGTCGGGGACAGGGAGCACTGAAGCTTTCTTT.

This chain joins TRBV30 and TRBJ2-7; TRBD1 matches at 8 bases. Germline CDR1 GTSNPN, CDR2 SVGIG (reference sequence). V dropped 2 bases and J dropped 4; count of bases not matched to a gene: 1. The CDR3 has 12 amino acids. Written as DNA, the CDR3 is TGTGCCTGGAGTCGGACAGGGTACGAGCAGTACTTC. Amino acid sequence: CAWSRTGYEQYF.